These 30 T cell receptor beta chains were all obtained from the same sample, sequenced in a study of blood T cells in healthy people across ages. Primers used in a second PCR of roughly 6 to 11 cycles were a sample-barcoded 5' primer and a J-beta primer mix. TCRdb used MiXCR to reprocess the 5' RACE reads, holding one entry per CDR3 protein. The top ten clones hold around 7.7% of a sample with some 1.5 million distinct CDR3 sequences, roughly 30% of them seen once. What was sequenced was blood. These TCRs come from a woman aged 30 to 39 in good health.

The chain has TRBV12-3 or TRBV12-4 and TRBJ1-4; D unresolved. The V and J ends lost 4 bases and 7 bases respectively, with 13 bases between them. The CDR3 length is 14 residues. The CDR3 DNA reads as TGTGCCAGCAGTTCGAAATCTTGGAGTGAAAAACTGTTTTTT. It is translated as CASSSKSWSEKLFF.

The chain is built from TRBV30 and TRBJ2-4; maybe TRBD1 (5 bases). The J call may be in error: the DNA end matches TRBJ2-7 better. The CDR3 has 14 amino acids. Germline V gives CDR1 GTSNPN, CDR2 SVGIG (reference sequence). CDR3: CAWSVLAGPYEQYF. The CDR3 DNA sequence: TGTGCCTGGAGTGTACTGGCAGGGCCCTACGAGCAGTACTTC.

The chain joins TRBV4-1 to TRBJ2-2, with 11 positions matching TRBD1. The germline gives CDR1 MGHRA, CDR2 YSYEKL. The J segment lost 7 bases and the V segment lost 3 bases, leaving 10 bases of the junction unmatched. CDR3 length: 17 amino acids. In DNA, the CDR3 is TGCGCCAGCAGCCAGGTCTTACGGGACAGGGGGAGCGGGGAGCTGTTTTTT. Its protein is CASSQVLRDRGSGELFF.

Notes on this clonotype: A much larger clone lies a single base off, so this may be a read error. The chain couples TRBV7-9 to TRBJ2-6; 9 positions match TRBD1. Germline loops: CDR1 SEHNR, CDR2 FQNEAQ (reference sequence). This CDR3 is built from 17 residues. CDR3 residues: CASSPRTGASGASVLTF. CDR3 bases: TGTGCCAGCAGCCCAAGGACAGGGGCCTCTGGGGCCAGCGTCCTGACTTTC.

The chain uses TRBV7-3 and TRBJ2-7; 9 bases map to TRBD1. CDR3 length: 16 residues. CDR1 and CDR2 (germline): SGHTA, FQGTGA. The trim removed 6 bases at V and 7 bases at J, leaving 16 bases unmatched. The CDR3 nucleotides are TGTGCCAGCAGTTCTTCTCCGGGACAGGGTCGGCATGAGCAGTACTTC. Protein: CASSSSPGQGRHEQYF.

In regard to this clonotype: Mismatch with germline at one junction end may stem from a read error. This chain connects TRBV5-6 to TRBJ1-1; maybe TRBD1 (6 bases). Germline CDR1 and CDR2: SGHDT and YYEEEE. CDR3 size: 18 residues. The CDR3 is CASSFGTYTSGMNTEVFF. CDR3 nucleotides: TGTGCCAGCAGCTTCGGGACATATACAAGCGGAATGAACACTGAAGTTTTCTTT.

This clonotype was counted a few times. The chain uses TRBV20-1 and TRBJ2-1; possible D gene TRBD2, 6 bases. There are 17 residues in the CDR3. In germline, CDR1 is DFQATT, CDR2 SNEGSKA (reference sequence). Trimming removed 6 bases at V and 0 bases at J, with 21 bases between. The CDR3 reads CSAPRRGGLSSYNEQFF. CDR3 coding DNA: TGCAGTGCGCCCCGGAGGGGCGGACTAAGCTCCTACAATGAGCAGTTCTTC.

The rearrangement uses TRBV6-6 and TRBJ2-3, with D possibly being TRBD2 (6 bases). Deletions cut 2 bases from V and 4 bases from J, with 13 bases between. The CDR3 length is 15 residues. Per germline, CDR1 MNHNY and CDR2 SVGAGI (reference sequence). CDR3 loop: CASSYGRGAADTQYF. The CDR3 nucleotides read TGTGCCAGCAGTTACGGGCGGGGAGCGGCAGATACGCAGTATTTT.

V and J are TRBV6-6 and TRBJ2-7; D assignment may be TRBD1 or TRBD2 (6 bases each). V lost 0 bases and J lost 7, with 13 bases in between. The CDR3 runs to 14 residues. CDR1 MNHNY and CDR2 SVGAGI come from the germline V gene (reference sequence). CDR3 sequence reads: CASSYSEGTSEQYF. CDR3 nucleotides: TGTGCCAGCAGTTACTCGGAGGGGACATCGGAGCAGTACTTC.

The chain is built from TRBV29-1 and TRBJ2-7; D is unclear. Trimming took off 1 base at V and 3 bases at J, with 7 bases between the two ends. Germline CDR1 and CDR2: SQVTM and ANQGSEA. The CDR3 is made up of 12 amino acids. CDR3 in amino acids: CSVEGNFYEQYF. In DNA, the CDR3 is TGCAGCGTTGAAGGGAATTTCTACGAGCAGTACTTC.

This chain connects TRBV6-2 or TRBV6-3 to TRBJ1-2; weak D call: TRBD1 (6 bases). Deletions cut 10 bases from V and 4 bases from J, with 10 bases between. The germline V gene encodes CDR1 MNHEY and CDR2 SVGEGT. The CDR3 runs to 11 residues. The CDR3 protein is CANLDSYGYTF. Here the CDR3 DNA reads TGTGCCAACCTGGACAGCTATGGCTACACCTTC.

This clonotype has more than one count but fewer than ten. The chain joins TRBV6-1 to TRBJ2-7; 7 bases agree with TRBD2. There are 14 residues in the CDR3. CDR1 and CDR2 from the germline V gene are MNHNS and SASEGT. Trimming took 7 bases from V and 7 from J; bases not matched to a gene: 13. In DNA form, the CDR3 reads TGTGCCAGCACCGTGAAAGTGGGGGGGTGGGAGCAGTACTTC. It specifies CASTVKVGGWEQYF.

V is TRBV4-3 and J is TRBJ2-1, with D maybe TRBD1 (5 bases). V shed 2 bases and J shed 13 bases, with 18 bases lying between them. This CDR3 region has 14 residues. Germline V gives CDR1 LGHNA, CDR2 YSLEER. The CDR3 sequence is CASSQIGAPASQFF. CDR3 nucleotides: TGCGCCAGCAGCCAAATTGGGGCTCCGGCATCACAGTTCTTC.

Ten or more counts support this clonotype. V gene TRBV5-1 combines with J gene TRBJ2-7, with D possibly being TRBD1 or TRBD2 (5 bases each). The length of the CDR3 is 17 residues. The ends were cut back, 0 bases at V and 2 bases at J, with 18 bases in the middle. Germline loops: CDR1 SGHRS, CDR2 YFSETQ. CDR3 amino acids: CASSLDRGAGLTYEQYF. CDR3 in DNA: TGCGCCAGCAGCTTGGATAGAGGGGCAGGGCTGACCTACGAGCAGTACTTC.

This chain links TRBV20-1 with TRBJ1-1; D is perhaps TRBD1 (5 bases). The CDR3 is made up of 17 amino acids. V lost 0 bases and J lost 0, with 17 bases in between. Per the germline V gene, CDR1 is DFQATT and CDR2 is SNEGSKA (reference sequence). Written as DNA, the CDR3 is TGCAGTGCTAGAGAGCATAAAGGGGACCTCATGAACACTGAAGCTTTCTTT. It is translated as CSAREHKGDLMNTEAFF.

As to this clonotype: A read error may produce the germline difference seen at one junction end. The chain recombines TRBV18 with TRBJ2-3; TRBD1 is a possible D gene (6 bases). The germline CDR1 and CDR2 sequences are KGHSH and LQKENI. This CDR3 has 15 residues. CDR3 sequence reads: CASSPTAGDTDTQYF. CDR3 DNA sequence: TGTGCCAGCTCACCAACGGCAGGGGACACAGACACGCAGTATTTT.

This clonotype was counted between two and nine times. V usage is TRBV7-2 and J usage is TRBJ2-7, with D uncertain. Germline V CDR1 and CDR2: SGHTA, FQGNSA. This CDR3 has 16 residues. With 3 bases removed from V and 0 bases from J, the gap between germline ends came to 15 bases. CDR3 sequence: CASSLERTAISYEQYF. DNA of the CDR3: TGTGCCAGCAGCTTGGAGAGGACCGCCATCTCCTACGAGCAGTACTTC.

Here the CDR3 reads CAISDHQRETQYF. The CDR3 DNA is TGTGCCATCAGTGATCACCAGAGGGAGACCCAGTACTTC. This sequence joins TRBV10-3 and TRBJ2-5; no definite D call. The V and J ends lost 3 bases and 5 bases respectively, with 10 bases between them. The CDR3 is 13 residues long. The V gene's germline CDR1 is ENHRY and CDR2 SYGVKD.

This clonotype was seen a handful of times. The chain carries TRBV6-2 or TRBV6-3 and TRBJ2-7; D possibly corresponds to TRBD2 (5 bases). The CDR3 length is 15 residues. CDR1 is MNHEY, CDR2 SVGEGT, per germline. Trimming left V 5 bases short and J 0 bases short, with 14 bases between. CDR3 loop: CASSGPSGPSYEQYF. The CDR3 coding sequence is TGTGCCAGCAGTGGCCCCAGCGGACCCTCCTACGAGCAGTACTTC.

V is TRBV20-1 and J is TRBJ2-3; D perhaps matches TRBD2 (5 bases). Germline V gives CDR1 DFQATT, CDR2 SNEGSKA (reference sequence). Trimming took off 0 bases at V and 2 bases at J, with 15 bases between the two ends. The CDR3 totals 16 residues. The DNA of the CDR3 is TGCAGTGCTAGAGATCCTGTGAGCGGAACCACAGATACGCAGTATTTT. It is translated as CSARDPVSGTTDTQYF.

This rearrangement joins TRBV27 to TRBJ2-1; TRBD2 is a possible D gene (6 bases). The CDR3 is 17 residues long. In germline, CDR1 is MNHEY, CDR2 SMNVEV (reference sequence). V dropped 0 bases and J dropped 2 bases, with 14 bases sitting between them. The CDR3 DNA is TGTGCCAGCAGTTTATCGATCGGCGGGGCACCCTACAATGAGCAGTTCTTC. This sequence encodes CASSLSIGGAPYNEQFF.

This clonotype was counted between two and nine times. The CDR3 is CASSRGDFLSYEQYF. In nucleotides, the CDR3 is TGTGCCAGCAGCCGCGGGGACTTTCTCTCCTACGAGCAGTACTTC. The rearrangement joins TRBV3-1 to TRBJ2-7, with a tentative D call TRBD2 (6 bases). The CDR3 has 15 residues. Between the trimmed V and J ends, which lost 4 bases and 0 bases, there was a span of 13 bases. Looked up from germline, CDR1 is LGHDT and CDR2 is YNNKEL (reference sequence).

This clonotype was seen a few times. In nucleotides, the CDR3 is TGCGCCAGCAGCCAAGATTGGGGGGGGTATGGAGGCTACACCTTC. Translation gives CASSQDWGGYGGYTF. V is TRBV4-1 and J is TRBJ1-2; D perhaps matches TRBD1 (5 bases). Germline CDR1 MGHRA, CDR2 YSYEKL. The CDR3 is made up of 15 amino acids. V dropped 0 bases and J dropped 8 bases, with 16 bases sitting between them.

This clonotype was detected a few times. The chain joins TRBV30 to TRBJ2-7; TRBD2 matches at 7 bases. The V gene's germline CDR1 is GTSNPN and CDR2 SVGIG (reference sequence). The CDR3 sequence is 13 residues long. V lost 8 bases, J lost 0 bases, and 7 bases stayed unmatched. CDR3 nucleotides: TGTGCCGGGGGGGTCCTCTTCTCCTACGAGCAGTACTTC. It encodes CAGGVLFSYEQYF.

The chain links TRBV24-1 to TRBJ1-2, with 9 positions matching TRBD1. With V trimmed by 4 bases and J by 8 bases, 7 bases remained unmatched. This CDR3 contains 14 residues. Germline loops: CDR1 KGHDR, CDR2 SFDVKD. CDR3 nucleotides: TGTGCCACCAGTGACACCGGGACAGGGCACGGCTACACCTTC. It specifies CATSDTGTGHGYTF.

The CDR3 here is CASGWDGPTDTQYF. The DNA of the CDR3 is TGCGCCAGCGGTTGGGACGGCCCCACAGATACGCAGTATTTT. The rearrangement uses TRBV5-1 and TRBJ2-3; D could derive from TRBD1 or TRBD2 (5 bases each). The CDR3 runs to 14 residues. Trimming pared 7 bases from V and 2 bases from J, leaving 14 bases between. Germline V gene data show CDR1 as SGHRS and CDR2 as YFSETQ.

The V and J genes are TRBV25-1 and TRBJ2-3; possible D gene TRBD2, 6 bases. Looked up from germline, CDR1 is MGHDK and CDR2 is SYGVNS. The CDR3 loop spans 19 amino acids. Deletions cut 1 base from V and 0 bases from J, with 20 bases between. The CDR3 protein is CASSELCGTGGYSTDTQYF. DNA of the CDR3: TGTGCCAGCAGTGAATTATGCGGGACTGGCGGGTATAGCACAGATACGCAGTATTTT.

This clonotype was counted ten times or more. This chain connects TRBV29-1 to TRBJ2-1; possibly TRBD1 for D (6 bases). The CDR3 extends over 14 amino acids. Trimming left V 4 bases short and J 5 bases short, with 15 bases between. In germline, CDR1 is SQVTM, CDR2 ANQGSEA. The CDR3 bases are TGCAGCGTTGTTGGGACGAGGGGGAACAATGAGCAGTTCTTC. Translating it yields CSVVGTRGNNEQFF.

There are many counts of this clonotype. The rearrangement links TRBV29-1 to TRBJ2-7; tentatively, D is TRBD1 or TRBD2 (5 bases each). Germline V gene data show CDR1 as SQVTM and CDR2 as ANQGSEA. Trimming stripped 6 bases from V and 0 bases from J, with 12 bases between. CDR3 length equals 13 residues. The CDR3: CSVRDPRSYEQYF. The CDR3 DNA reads TGCAGCGTCCGGGACCCCCGCTCCTACGAGCAGTACTTC.

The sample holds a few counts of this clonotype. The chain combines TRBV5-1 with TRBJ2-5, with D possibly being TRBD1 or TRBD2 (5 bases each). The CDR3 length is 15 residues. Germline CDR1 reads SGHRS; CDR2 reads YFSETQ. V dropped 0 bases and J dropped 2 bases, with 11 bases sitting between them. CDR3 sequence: CASSLAGPNQETQYF. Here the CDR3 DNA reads TGCGCCAGCAGCTTGGCGGGGCCAAATCAAGAGACCCAGTACTTC.